This TCR beta chain was identified in a study of neurological immune-mediated disorders. Via MiXCR, TCRdb re-called the 5' RACE reads, giving one row per CDR3 protein. The sample lists 66,000 or so distinct CDR3 sequences; 4% to 6% were seen once. Germline values: CDR1 LGHNT, CDR2 FRNRAP. This CDR3 has 20 residues. J lost 5 bases, V lost 0 bases, and 16 bases had no gene match. This clonotype was seen a few times. The chain recombines TRBV12-5 with TRBJ2-1; TRBD2 matches 10 bases. This clonotype was sampled from a woman aged 25 to 39 with multiple sclerosis. The sample taken for sequencing was PBMCs. CDR3 in amino acids: CASGLVLKGPGLASDNEQFF. As DNA, the CDR3 is TGTGCTAGTGGTTTGGTACTCAAGGGTCCGGGACTAGCGTCAGACAATGAGCAGTTCTTC.